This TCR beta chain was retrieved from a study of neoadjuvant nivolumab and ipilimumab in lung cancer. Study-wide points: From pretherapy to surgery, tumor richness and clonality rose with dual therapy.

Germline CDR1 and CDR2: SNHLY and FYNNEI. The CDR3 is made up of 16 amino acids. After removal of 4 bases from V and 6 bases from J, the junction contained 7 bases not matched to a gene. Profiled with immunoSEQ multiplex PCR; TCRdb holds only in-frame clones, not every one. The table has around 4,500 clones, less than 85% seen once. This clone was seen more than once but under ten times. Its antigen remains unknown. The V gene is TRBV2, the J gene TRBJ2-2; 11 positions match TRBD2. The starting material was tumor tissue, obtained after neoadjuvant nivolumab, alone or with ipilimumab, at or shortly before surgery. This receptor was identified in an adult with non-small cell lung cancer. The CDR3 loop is CASSGLLAGVAGELFF. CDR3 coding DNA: TGTGCCAGCAGTGGATTACTAGCGGGGGTGGCCGGGGAGCTGTTTTTT.